This T cell receptor beta chain was found in a study of blood T cells in healthy people across ages. There are a few counts of this clonotype. Its antigen is unknown. CDR1 and CDR2 (germline): SGHRS, YFSETQ. CDR3 length equals 18 residues. The ends were cut back, 4 bases at V and 3 bases at J, with 24 bases in the middle. Study-wide results and caveats: Percentage of naive T cells showed a strong correlation with TCR beta diversity.

A second about 6 to 12 cycle PCR used barcoded and J-beta primers. TCRdb reanalysed the 5' RACE reads using MiXCR and keeps one entry per CDR3 protein. The sample lists roughly 2 million distinct CDR3 sequences, about 50% occurring once. Sequencing was performed on blood. V and J are TRBV5-1 and TRBJ2-3, with D perhaps matching TRBD2 (6 bases). The clonotype was recovered from a woman between 40 and 50 years old in good health. DNA for the CDR3: TGCGCCAGCAGCCCCCTCGGCTCGGAGGGAAGAGCGACAGATACGCAGTATTTT. Translation: CASSPLGSEGRATDTQYF.